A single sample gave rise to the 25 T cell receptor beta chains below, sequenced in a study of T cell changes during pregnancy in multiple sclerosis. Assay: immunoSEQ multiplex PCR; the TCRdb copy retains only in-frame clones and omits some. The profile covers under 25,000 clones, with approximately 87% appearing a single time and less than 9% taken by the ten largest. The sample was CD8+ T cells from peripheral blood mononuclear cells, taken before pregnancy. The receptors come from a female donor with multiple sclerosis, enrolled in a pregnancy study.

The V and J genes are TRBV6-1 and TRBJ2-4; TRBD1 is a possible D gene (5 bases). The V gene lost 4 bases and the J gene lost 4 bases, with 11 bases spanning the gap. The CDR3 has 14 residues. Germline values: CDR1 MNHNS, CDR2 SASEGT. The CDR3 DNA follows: TGTGCCAGCAGTGTACAGGCGCCTAAAAACATTCAGTACTTC. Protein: CASSVQAPKNIQYF.

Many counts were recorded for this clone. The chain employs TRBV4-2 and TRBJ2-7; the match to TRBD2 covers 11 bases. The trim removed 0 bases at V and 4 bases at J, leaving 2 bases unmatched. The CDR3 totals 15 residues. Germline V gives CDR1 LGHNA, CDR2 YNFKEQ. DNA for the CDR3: TGTGCCAGCAGCCAAGATCTAGCGGGAGGTTACGAGCAGTACTTC. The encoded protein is CASSQDLAGGYEQYF.

The CDR3 DNA reads TGTGCCAGCTCACCGCTTGCGGAAGATTCCTACAATGAGCAGTTCTTC. It specifies CASSPLAEDSYNEQFF. V usage is TRBV18 and J usage is TRBJ2-1; D gene uncertain. CDR1 is KGHSH and CDR2 is LQKENI in the germline V gene. V lost 3 bases and J lost 1, with 13 bases in between. The CDR3 loop spans 16 amino acids.

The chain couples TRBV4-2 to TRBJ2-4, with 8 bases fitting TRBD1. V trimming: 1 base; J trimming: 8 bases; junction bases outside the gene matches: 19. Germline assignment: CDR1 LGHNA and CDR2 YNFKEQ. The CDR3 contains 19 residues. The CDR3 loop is CASSQGIRDRGRLRDIQYF. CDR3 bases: TGTGCCAGCAGCCAAGGTATACGAGACAGGGGAAGGTTACGCGACATTCAGTACTTC.

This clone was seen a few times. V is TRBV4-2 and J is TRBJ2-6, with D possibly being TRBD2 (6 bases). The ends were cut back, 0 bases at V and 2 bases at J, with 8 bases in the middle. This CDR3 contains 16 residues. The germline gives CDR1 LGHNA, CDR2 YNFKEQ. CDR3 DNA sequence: TGTGCCAGCAGCCAAGAGGGAGGAGCTGGGGCCAACGTCCTGACTTTC. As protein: CASSQEGGAGANVLTF.

The CDR3 spells CASSSLAGYEQFF. Written as DNA, the CDR3 is TGTGCCAGCAGCTCCTTAGCGGGGTATGAGCAGTTCTTC. The chain has TRBV5-6 and TRBJ2-1; 8 nucleotides align to TRBD2. CDR1 SGHDT and CDR2 YYEEEE come from the germline V gene. V lost 3 bases to trimming and J lost 8 bases; unmatched junction nucleotides: 4. The CDR3 contains 13 residues.

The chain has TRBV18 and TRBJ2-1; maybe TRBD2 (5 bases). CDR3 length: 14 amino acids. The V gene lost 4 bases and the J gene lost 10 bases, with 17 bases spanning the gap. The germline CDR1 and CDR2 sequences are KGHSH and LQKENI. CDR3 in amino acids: CASSQPTDFREQFF. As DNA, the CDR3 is TGTGCCAGCTCACAACCGACGGACTTTCGAGAGCAGTTCTTC. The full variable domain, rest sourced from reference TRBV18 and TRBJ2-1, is NAGVMQNPRHLVRRRGQEARLRCSPMKGHSHVYWYRQLPEEGLKFMVYLQKENIIDESGMPKERFSAEFPKEGPSILRIQQVVRGDSAAYFCASSQPTDFREQFFGPGTRLTVL.

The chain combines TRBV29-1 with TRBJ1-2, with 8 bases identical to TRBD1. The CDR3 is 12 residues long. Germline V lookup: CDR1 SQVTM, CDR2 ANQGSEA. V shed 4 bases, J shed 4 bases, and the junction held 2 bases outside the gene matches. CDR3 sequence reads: CSVGTGSYGYTF. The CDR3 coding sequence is TGCAGCGTTGGGACAGGGAGCTATGGCTACACCTTC.

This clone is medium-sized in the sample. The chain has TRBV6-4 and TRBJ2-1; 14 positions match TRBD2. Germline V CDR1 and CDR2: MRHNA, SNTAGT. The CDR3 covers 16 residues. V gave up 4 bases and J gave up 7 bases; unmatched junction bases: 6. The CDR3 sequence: CASSGSGTSGSNEQFF. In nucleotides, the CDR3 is TGTGCCAGCAGTGGGTCCGGGACTAGCGGGAGTAATGAGCAGTTCTTC.

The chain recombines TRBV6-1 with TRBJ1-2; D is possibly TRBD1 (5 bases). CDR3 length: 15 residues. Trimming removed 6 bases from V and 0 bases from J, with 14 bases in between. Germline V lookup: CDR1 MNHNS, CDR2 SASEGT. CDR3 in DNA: TGTGCCAGCAGGGCTGCCAGGGCTGCTAACTATGGCTACACCTTC. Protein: CASRAARAANYGYTF.

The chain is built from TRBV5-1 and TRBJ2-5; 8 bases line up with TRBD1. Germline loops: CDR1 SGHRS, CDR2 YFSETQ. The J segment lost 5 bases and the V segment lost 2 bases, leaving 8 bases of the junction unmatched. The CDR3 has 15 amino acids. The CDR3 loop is CASSFFRGRMETQYF. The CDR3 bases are TGCGCCAGCAGCTTTTTCAGGGGGCGTATGGAGACCCAGTACTTC.

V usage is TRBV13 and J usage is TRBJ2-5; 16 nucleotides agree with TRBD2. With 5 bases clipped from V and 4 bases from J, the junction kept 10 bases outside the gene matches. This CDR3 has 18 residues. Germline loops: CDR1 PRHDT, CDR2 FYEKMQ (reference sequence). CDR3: CASSTGTSGRGSLETQYF. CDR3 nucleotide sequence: TGTGCCAGCAGCACCGGGACTAGCGGGAGGGGCTCGCTAGAGACCCAGTACTTC.

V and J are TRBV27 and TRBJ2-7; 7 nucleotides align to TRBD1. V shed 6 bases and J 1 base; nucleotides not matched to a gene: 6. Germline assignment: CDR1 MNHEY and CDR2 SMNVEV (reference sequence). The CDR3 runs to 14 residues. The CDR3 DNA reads TGTGCCAGCAGCAGACAGGGTCGATCCTACGAGCAGTACTTC. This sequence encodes CASSRQGRSYEQYF.

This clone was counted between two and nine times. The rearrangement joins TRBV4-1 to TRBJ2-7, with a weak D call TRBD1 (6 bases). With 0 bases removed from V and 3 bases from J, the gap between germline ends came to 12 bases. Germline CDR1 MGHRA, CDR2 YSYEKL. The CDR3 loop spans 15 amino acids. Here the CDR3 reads CASSQEQGPLYEQYF. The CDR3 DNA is TGCGCCAGCAGCCAAGAACAGGGCCCCCTCTACGAGCAGTACTTC.

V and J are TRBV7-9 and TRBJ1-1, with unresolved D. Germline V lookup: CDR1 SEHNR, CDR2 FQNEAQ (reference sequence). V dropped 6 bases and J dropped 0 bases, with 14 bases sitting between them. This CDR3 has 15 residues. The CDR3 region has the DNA TGTGCCAGCAGTCGTTACGGCGGGATGAACACTGAAGCTTTCTTT. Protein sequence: CASSRYGGMNTEAFF.

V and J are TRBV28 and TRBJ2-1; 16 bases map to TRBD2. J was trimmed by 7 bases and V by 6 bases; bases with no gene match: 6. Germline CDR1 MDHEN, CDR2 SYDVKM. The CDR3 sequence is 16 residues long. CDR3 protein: CASSSGTSGRENEQFF. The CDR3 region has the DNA TGTGCCAGCAGCTCCGGGACTAGCGGGAGGGAGAATGAGCAGTTCTTC.

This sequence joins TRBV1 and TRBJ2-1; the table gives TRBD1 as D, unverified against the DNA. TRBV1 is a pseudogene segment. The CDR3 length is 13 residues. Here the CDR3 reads CTSSQGEGDEQFF. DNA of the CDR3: TGCACCAGCAGCCAAGGTGAGGGGGATGAGCAGTTCTTC.

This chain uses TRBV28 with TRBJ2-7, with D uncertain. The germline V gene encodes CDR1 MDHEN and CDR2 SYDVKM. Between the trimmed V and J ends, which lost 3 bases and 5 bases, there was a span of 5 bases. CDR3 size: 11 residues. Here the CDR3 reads CASSLRNEQYF. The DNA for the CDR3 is TGTGCCAGCAGTTTGAGGAACGAGCAGTACTTC.

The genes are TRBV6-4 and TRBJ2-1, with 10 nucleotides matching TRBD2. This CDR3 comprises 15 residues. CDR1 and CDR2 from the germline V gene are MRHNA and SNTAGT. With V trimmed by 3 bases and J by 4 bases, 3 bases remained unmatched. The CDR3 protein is CASSDASGRYNEQFF. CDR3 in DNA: TGTGCCAGCAGTGATGCTAGCGGGAGATACAATGAGCAGTTCTTC.

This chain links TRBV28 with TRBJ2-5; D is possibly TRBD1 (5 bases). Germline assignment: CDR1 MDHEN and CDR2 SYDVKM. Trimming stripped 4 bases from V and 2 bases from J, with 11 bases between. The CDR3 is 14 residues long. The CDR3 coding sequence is TGTGCCAGCAGTTCTATGACAGCACAAGAGACCCAGTACTTC. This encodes CASSSMTAQETQYF. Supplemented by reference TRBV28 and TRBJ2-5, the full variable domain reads DVKVTQSSRYLVKRTGEKVFLECVQDMDHENMFWYRQDPGLGLRLIYFSYDVKMKEKGDIPEGYSVSREKKERFSLILESASTNQTSMYLCASSSMTAQETQYFGPGTRLLVL.

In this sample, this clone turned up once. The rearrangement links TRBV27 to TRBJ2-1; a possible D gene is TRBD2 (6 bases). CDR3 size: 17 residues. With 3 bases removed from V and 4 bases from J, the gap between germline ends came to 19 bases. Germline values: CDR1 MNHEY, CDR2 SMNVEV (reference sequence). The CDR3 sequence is CASSFLRGHPEYNEQFF. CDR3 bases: TGTGCCAGCAGTTTTTTGCGGGGCCACCCGGAATACAATGAGCAGTTCTTC.

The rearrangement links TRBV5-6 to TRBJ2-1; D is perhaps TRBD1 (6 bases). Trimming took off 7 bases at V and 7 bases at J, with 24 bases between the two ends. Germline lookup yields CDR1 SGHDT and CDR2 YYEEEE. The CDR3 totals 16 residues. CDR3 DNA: TGTGCCAGCGACCGAGGGGGAAGAGAGATTGGAAATGAGCAGTTCTTC. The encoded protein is CASDRGGREIGNEQFF.

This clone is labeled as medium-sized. CDR3 sequence (DNA): TGCGCCAGCAGCCAAGGGGCCAATAGCGGGAGGGCGTATACCGGGGAGCTGTTTTTT. Translating gives CASSQGANSGRAYTGELFF. The chain uses TRBV4-3 and TRBJ2-2, with TRBD2 matching over 11 bases. This CDR3 is 19 amino acids long. The germline gives CDR1 LGHNA, CDR2 YSLEER. After removal of 1 base from V and 5 bases from J, the junction contained 12 bases not matched to a gene.

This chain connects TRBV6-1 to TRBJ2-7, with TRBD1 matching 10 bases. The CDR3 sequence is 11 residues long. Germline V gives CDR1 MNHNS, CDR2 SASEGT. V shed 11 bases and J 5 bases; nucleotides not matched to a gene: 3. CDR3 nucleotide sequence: TGTGCCGGGGGACAGGGGAACGAGCAGTACTTC. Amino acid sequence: CAGGQGNEQYF.

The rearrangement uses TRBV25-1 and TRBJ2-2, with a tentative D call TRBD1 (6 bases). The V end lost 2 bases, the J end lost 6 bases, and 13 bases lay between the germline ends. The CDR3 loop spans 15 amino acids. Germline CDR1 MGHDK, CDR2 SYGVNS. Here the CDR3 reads CASSEHNRDAGELFF. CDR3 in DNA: TGTGCCAGCAGTGAACACAACAGGGACGCCGGGGAGCTGTTTTTT.